This T cell receptor beta chain was sequenced in a study of T cells in localized non-small cell lung cancer. Broader study findings: Adjacent lung tissue had a median about 50 of the top 100 clones found in the tumor. Uninvolved adjacent lung, not tumor, had the highest T cell clonality. Sequencing was limited to one tumor region, leaving the possibility of heterogeneity open.

Here immunoSEQ multiplex PCR was the method, and the copy in TCRdb shows in-frame clones only, minus some. The table shows about 1,000 clones, with around 21% occurring only once. Neighboring lung without atypia was obtained no less than 2 cm from the tumor margin. In regard to this clone: Its target is unknown.

The CDR3 totals 19 residues. Germline loops: CDR1 SGHNT, CDR2 YENEEA. V was trimmed by 0 bases and J by 3 bases, leaving 20 bases between them. Sequences were derived from normal lung tissue next to the tumor, sampled before any cancer treatment. The sequence derives from a male donor at least 60 years old with stage III lung adenocarcinoma. J is TRBJ2-2 and V is TRBV11-3; D gene uncertain. The CDR3 DNA reads TGTGCCAGCAGCTTAGATCGTTCACGACCAGAATTTTACACCGGGGAGCTGTTTTTT. Translating gives CASSLDRSRPEFYTGELFF.